The sample holds many counts of the clone carrying this TCR beta chain. Its cognate antigen is unknown. The length of the CDR3 is 15 residues. Germline V gene data show CDR1 as DFQATT and CDR2 as SNEGSKA (reference sequence). The J segment lost 4 bases and the V segment lost 3 bases, leaving 3 bases of the junction unmatched. This entry belongs to a study of T-cell reconstitution after alpha-beta-depleted transplantation in children. Points from the study as a whole: Day-60 TCRbeta diversity that was high in some patients was derived from surviving recipient T cells and thymic progenitors. Newly produced T cells mostly accounted for T-cell counts and diversity one year post-transplant. Expanded clones from the graft, numbering several hundred, reportedly supplied alpha-beta T cells about two months after transplant.

As it was prepared, the TCRbeta library received unique molecular identifiers. Each CDR3 protein gets one entry after TCRdb re-called the PCR reads with MiXCR. The sample gives about 980,000 distinct CDR3 sequences, about 29% of which show up once; roughly 27% is in the top ten. Sequencing was performed on PBMCs, mostly from graft donor cells, taken 360 days after TCRalphabeta/CD19-depleted stem cell transplant. The chain links TRBV20-1 to TRBJ2-1; 13 bases map to TRBD2. This clonotype was sampled from a boy under three years old who had a stem cell transplant for SCID, so the T cells may come from the graft donor. The CDR3 reads CSASGTSGDYNEQFF. The CDR3 DNA sequence: TGCAGTGCTAGCGGGACTAGCGGGGATTACAATGAGCAGTTCTTC.